Sequencing of this TCR beta chain was carried out in a study of T cells and Merkel cell carcinoma outcomes. A note on this clone: The antigen is undetermined.

The CDR3 totals 13 residues. Germline V CDR1 and CDR2: LNHDA, SQIVND (reference sequence). Deletions cut 4 bases from V and 7 bases from J, with 8 bases between. The assay was immunoSEQ multiplex PCR, and TCRdb's table has in-frame clones only and misses some. The sample consists of about 2,100 clones, approximately 92% of them appearing once. Study findings and constraints: Merkel cell carcinoma outcomes were reportedly predicted by repertoire and T-cell density.

The sequenced sample was tumor tissue from Merkel cell carcinoma. The sequence derives from a human donor with Merkel cell carcinoma. This chain connects TRBV19 to TRBJ1-6; D gene uncertain. The CDR3 loop reads CASSTYRNSPLHF. In DNA form, the CDR3 reads TGTGCCAGTAGTACCTACCGGAATTCACCCCTCCACTTT. Full variable domain (rest looked up from reference TRBV19 and TRBJ1-6): DGGITQSPKYLFRKEGQNVTLSCEQNLNHDAMYWYRQDPGQGLRLIYYSQIVNDFQKGDIAEGYSVSREKKESFPLTVTSAQKNPTAFYLCASSTYRNSPLHFGNGTRLTVT.